A single T cell receptor beta chain is shown here with its context. What it binds is not known. This sample is drawn from a study of T cell responses to AZD1222 COVID-19 vaccine. TCRdb's table, derived via immunoSEQ multiplex PCR, lists solely in-frame clones and lacks some. The sample lists fewer than 90,000 clones, 88% occurring once. The V gene's germline CDR1 is SGHRS and CDR2 YFSETQ. This CDR3 comprises 14 residues. Trimming left V 0 bases short and J 2 bases short, with 6 bases between. Study-wide points: Repertoire collection took place solely once the T cell response had peaked. Seropositivity was recorded at baseline in only a handful of AZD1222 recipients. As reported, nearly half of all spike-specific TCRs target variant regions that are unmutated.

Sample: peripheral blood, taken 28 days after the second AZD1222 dose. The TCR sequence derives from an adult who received the AZD1222 COVID-19 vaccine. The chain joins TRBV5-1 to TRBJ1-3; D is ambiguous. The CDR3 DNA reads as TGCGCCAGCAGCTTGGCCTCGGCTGGAAACACCATATATTTT. It codes for CASSLASAGNTIYF.